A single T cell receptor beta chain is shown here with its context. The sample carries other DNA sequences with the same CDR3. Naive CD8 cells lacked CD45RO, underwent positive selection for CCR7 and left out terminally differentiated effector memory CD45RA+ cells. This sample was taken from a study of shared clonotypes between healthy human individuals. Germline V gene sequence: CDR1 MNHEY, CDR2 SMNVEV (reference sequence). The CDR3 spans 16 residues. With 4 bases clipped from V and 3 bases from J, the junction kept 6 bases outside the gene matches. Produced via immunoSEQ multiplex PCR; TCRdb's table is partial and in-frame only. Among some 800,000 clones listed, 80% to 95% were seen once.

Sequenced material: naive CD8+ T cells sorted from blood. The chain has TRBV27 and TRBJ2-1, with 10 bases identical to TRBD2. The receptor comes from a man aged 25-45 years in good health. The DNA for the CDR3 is TGTGCCAGCAGTTCTGCTAGCGGGAGATTCTACAATGAGCAGTTCTTC. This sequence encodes CASSSASGRFYNEQFF.